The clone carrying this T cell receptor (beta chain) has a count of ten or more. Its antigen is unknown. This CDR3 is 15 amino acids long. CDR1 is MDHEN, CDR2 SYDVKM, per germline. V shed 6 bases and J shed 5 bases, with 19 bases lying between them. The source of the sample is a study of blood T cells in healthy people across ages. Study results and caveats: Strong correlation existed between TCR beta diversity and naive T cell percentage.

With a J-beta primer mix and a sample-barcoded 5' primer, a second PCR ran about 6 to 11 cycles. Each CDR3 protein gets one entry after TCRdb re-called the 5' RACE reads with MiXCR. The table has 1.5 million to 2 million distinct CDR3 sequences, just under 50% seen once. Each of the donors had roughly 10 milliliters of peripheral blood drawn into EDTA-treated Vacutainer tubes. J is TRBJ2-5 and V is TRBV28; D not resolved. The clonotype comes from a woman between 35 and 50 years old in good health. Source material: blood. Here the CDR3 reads CASRVPGLVTETQYF. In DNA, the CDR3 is TGTGCCAGCAGGGTCCCGGGCCTCGTTACGGAGACCCAGTACTTC. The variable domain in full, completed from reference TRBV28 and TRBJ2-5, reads DVKVTQSSRYLVKRTGEKVFLECVQDMDHENMFWYRQDPGLGLRLIYFSYDVKMKEKGDIPEGYSVSREKKERFSLILESASTNQTSMYLCASRVPGLVTETQYFGPGTRLLVL.